This T cell receptor beta chain was found in a study of shared clonotypes between healthy human individuals. Study results and caveats: The naive CD4 repertoires of a handful of donors were compared, and around 4.7% of clonotypes were shared.

V lost 3 bases to trimming and J lost 2 bases, with 17 bases between them. The germline V gene has CDR1 LNHNV and CDR2 YYDKDF (reference sequence). This CDR3 contains 17 residues. TCRdb keeps only in-frame clones here, not all; method: immunoSEQ multiplex PCR. In the table there are 2 million to 2.5 million clones, 92% of which are singletons. Concerning this clone itself: Its specificity is unknown.

The source material was naive CD4+ T cells from PBMCs. This sample's subset: CD45RA+ positively selected. The receptor comes from a man aged 18 to 30 in good health. Some clones in this sample may be carry-over from other donors' samples. The V gene is TRBV15, the J gene TRBJ1-5, with a weak D call TRBD1 (6 bases). CDR3 coding DNA: TGTGCCACCAGCAGCGCCGGGACACCATTGGGCAATCAGCCCCAGCATTTT. Translated: CATSSAGTPLGNQPQHF.